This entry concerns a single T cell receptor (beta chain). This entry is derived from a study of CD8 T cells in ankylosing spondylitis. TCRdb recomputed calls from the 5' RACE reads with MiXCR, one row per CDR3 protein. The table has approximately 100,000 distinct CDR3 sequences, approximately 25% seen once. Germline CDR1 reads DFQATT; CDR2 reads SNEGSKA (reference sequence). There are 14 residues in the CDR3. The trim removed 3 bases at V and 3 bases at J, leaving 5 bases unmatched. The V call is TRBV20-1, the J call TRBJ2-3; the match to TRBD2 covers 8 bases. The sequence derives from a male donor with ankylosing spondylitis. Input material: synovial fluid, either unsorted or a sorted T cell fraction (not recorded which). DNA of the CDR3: TGCAGTGCTAGCGGGAGGGGGTGGACAGATACGCAGTATTTT. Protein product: CSASGRGWTDTQYF.